The 2 T cell receptor beta chains listed next were all sequenced from one sample in a study of regulatory T cells in long-lasting Graves disease. Time point reported: newly diagnosed GD, antithyroid drugs for less than 3 months. With RNA extracted from PBMCs as input, the TCR library was made. According to the study, TCR beta libraries were built with iRepertoire HTBI primers and CDR3-region Arm-PCR. Each CDR3 protein is one row after TCRdb ran MiXCR on the multiplex PCR reads. The sample lists hundreds of thousands of distinct CDR3 sequences; about 14% were seen once. These data are also associated with another study on T cells in Graves' hyperthyroidism and ophthalmopathy.

Sequencing was performed on peripheral blood mononuclear cells (PBMCs), taken at new diagnosis, from a patient treated with antithyroid drugs. These receptors were taken from a man aged 25 to 45 with Graves disease.

This clonotype was observed many times. CDR3 sequence: CSGTQGSTEAFF. The CDR3 region has the DNA TGCAGCGGCACTCAGGGGAGCACTGAAGCTTTCTTT. The rearrangement uses TRBV29-1 and TRBJ1-1; TRBD1 might be the D (6 bases). The length of the CDR3 is 12 residues. V lost 7 bases and J lost 4, with 13 bases in between. The germline gives CDR1 SQVTM, CDR2 ANQGSEA.

In its sample, this clonotype was seen a few times. The V and J genes are TRBV30 and TRBJ1-3; no definite D call. The CDR3 runs 14 residues. Per the germline V gene, CDR1 is GTSNPN and CDR2 is SVGIG (reference sequence). V was cut by 0 bases and J by 4 bases, with 10 bases left in between. As DNA, the CDR3 is TGTGCCTGGAGTGTATCCGGAAACGGAAACACCATATATTTT. Translation gives CAWSVSGNGNTIYF.